This T cell receptor (beta chain) was captured by sequencing in a study of T cell responses to AZD1222 COVID-19 vaccine. Sequenced by immunoSEQ multiplex PCR; TCRdb stores in-frame clones only, minus some. Of around 120,000 clones listed, approximately 92% are singletons. Study-level findings and limits: Regions 160-218 and 743-854 dominated among vaccine-associated CD4 TCRs spanning spike.

With regard to this clone: What it binds is not known.

This TCR was sampled from an adult in good health. The starting material was peripheral blood, obtained on day 0 of AZD1222 vaccination.

The CDR3 loop reads CASSLEASGGSSYNEQFF. In nucleotides, the CDR3 is TGTGCCAGCAGCTTAGAGGCTAGCGGGGGGAGCTCCTACAATGAGCAGTTCTTC. The rearrangement links TRBV11-2 to TRBJ2-1; 11 nucleotides align to TRBD2. This CDR3 is 18 amino acids long. V was pared by 0 bases and J by 0 bases, with 4 bases of the junction left unmatched. Germline CDR1 and CDR2: SGHAT and FQNNGV.